The 30 T cell receptor beta chains below were found in one sample sequenced in a study of T cell responses to AZD1222 COVID-19 vaccine. Method: immunoSEQ multiplex PCR; TCRdb's copy keeps in-frame clones and lacks some. The sample records 90,000 to 150,000 clones, 70% to 90% being singletons. The starting material was peripheral blood, obtained on day 0 of AZD1222 vaccination. The receptors stem from an adult in good health.

The CDR3 is CASSRDSGYEQYF. The DNA for the CDR3 is TGCGCCAGCAGTAGGGACAGCGGCTACGAGCAGTACTTC. The gene calls are TRBV10-1 and TRBJ2-7; 7 bases align to TRBD1. V trimming: 5 bases; J trimming: 3 bases; junction bases outside the gene matches: 4. The CDR3 contains 13 residues. The germline V gene encodes CDR1 WNHNN and CDR2 SYGVQD (reference sequence).

The rearrangement joins TRBV5-1 to TRBJ1-1; D ambiguous. V lost 2 bases and J 1 base, leaving 9 bases between the germline ends. Germline V gene sequence: CDR1 SGHRS, CDR2 YFSETQ. This CDR3 has 14 amino acids. In DNA form, the CDR3 reads TGCGCCAGCAGCTTATTAGGCTCGAACACTGAAGCTTTCTTT. It translates to CASSLLGSNTEAFF.

This CDR3 reads CASSLGGVGFRAFF. The CDR3 nucleotides read TGTGCCAGCAGCTTAGGGGGCGTGGGTTTTAGAGCTTTCTTT. V gene TRBV7-9 combines with J gene TRBJ1-1; D is perhaps TRBD1 (5 bases). This CDR3 region has 14 residues. Germline assignment: CDR1 SEHNR and CDR2 FQNEAQ (reference sequence). Trimming removed 1 base from V and 10 bases from J, with 16 bases in between.

This chain joins TRBV29-1 and TRBJ1-3; 8 nucleotides line up with TRBD1. Trimming took 7 bases from V and 4 from J; bases not matched to a gene: 9. Germline V gene sequence: CDR1 SQVTM, CDR2 ANQGSEA. The CDR3 totals 14 residues. The CDR3 DNA reads as TGCAGCGCTAAGACAGGGGATCGCGGAAACACCATATATTTT. Translation gives CSAKTGDRGNTIYF.

This clone showed up just once. The rearrangement joins TRBV7-6 to TRBJ2-1, with 9 bases identical to TRBD1. CDR3 length: 13 amino acids. V lost 1 base to trimming and J lost 12 bases; unmatched junction nucleotides: 4. CDR1 SGHVS and CDR2 FNYEAQ come from the germline V gene. The CDR3 loop reads CASSLEGTGWQFF. CDR3 coding DNA: TGTGCCAGCAGCTTAGAGGGGACAGGGTGGCAGTTCTTC.

This chain's CDR3 is CASSDPGPSGDNEQFF. For the CDR3, the DNA is TGCGCCAGCAGTGACCCGGGGCCTAGCGGAGACAATGAGCAGTTCTTC. The chain combines TRBV10-1 with TRBJ2-1; 7 bases are a match to TRBD2. V lost 3 bases and J lost 5; bases outside the gene matches: 10. This CDR3 comprises 16 residues. Germline CDR1 and CDR2: WNHNN and SYGVQD (reference sequence).

On this clone: Other DNA sequences of this sample code for an identical CDR3. The CDR3 sequence: CASRGTGGNQPQHF. CDR3 nucleotides: TGTGCCAGCAGGGGGACAGGGGGCAATCAGCCCCAGCATTTT. The chain joins TRBV6-5 to TRBJ1-5, with 10 positions matching TRBD1. This CDR3 has 14 residues. Losses at the gene ends were 6 bases for V and 2 bases for J; bases not matched to a gene: 1. The V gene's germline CDR1 is MNHEY and CDR2 SVGAGI.

This rearrangement joins TRBV6-5 to TRBJ1-4; the match to TRBD1 covers 7 bases. V dropped 6 bases and J dropped 13; count of bases not matched to a gene: 17. The CDR3 has 15 amino acids. CDR1 is MNHEY and CDR2 is SVGAGI in the germline V gene. This CDR3 reads CASSPGETGVRGLFF. The CDR3, as DNA: TGTGCCAGCAGCCCCGGGGAAACAGGGGTCAGGGGACTGTTTTTT.

The rearrangement uses TRBV28 and TRBJ2-2; possible D gene TRBD2, 5 bases. The V and J ends lost 2 bases and 7 bases respectively, with 8 bases between them. Looked up from germline, CDR1 is MDHEN and CDR2 is SYDVKM. This CDR3 comprises 13 residues. The CDR3 region is CASSLPGIGELFF. As DNA, the CDR3 is TGTGCCAGCAGTTTACCGGGGATCGGGGAGCTGTTTTTT.

This clone has more than one count but fewer than ten. The chain joins TRBV29-1 to TRBJ2-5, with D perhaps matching TRBD2 (5 bases). This CDR3 has 13 residues. Germline values: CDR1 SQVTM, CDR2 ANQGSEA. V shed 4 bases and J shed 4 bases, with 13 bases lying between them. CDR3 DNA sequence: TGCAGCGTTGGAGGGCCTGGTCGAGAGACCCAGTACTTC. Residues: CSVGGPGRETQYF.

V usage is TRBV3-1 (or the pseudogene TRBV3-2) and J usage is TRBJ1-2; D is ambiguous. V dropped 2 bases and J dropped 6 bases, with 7 bases sitting between them. The CDR3 has 12 amino acids. CDR1 LGHDT and CDR2 YNNKEL come from the germline V gene (reference sequence). The CDR3 region has the DNA TGTGCCAGCAGCCAAATCGGGGATGGCTACACCTTC. Its protein product is CASSQIGDGYTF.

The chain couples TRBV27 to TRBJ1-4, with D possibly TRBD1 on 5 matching bases. From germline, CDR1 is MNHEY and CDR2 SMNVEV (reference sequence). V shed 3 bases and J shed 6 bases, with 17 bases lying between them. The CDR3 is 16 amino acids. The CDR3, as DNA: TGTGCCAGCAGTTTTTCCACCCGGGACGTAGATGAAAAACTGTTTTTT. Translated, it gives CASSFSTRDVDEKLFF.

This clone showed up just once. The rearrangement uses TRBV5-4 and TRBJ1-1; 8 bases agree with TRBD1. This CDR3 is built from 14 residues. CDR1 SGHNT and CDR2 YYREEE come from the germline V gene (reference sequence). J was trimmed by 1 base and V by 4 bases; bases with no gene match: 3. The CDR3: CASSRDRSNTEAFF. In DNA, the CDR3 is TGTGCCAGCAGCCGGGACAGGTCGAACACTGAAGCTTTCTTT.

This chain joins TRBV28 and TRBJ1-6, with 7 bases matching TRBD1. Unmatched junction bases numbered 15, after V lost 5 bases and J lost 14 bases. Per the germline V gene, CDR1 is MDHEN and CDR2 is SYDVKM. The CDR3 runs to 15 residues. The CDR3 nucleotides read TGTGCCAGCAGTACCACAGGGGCACGGTCATGGGCCCTCCACTTT. This encodes CASSTTGARSWALHF.

The gene calls are TRBV7-2 and TRBJ2-2; the D is unclear. The CDR3 spans 16 residues. Germline V CDR1 and CDR2: SGHTA, FQGNSA. V gave up 1 base and J gave up 2 bases, with 11 bases separating them. CDR3 sequence (DNA): TGTGCCAGCAGCTTAGGCGCCCGGATCAACACCGGGGAGCTGTTTTTT. Translating it yields CASSLGARINTGELFF.

V is TRBV30 and J is TRBJ1-4; D uncertain. This CDR3 spans 14 amino acids. The V end lost 1 base, the J end lost 7 bases, and 13 bases lay between the germline ends. CDR1 and CDR2 (germline): GTSNPN, SVGIG (reference sequence). The CDR3 DNA reads TGTGCCTGGAGTGCCCCCGGAGCGCGTGAAAAACTGTTTTTT. Its protein product is CAWSAPGAREKLFF.

In DNA form, the CDR3 reads TGCAGTGCTAGTCTAGCGGGGGGTCAAATGAAACTCGAGCAGTACTTC. The encoded protein is CSASLAGGQMKLEQYF. V usage is TRBV20-1 and J usage is TRBJ2-7; 11 bases map to TRBD2. This CDR3 contains 16 residues. The trim removed 3 bases at V and 6 bases at J, leaving 13 bases unmatched. The germline CDR1 and CDR2 sequences are DFQATT and SNEGSKA (reference sequence).

The gene calls are TRBV10-2 and TRBJ1-1; D not resolved. The CDR3 runs 12 residues. Germline V gene lookup returns CDR1 WSHSY and CDR2 SAAADI. The V and J ends lost 6 bases and 4 bases respectively, with 9 bases between them. CDR3 residues: CASSEIATEAFF. As DNA, the CDR3 is TGCGCCAGCAGCGAGATAGCCACTGAAGCTTTCTTT.

The rearrangement uses TRBV28 and TRBJ1-6; no firm D call. Germline assignment: CDR1 MDHEN and CDR2 SYDVKM. V dropped 8 bases and J dropped 7 bases, with 9 bases sitting between them. This CDR3 has 12 amino acids. CDR3 loop: CASQQMNSPLHF. Here the CDR3 DNA reads TGTGCCAGCCAACAGATGAATTCACCCCTCCACTTT.

The V call is TRBV2, the J call TRBJ2-5; D might be TRBD1 or TRBD2, each matching 5 bases. The ends were cut back, 5 bases at V and 5 bases at J, with 15 bases in the middle. The CDR3 is 14 residues long. Germline V CDR1 and CDR2: SNHLY, FYNNEI. CDR3 sequence reads: CASSQDGGRETQYF. For the CDR3, the DNA is TGTGCCAGCAGTCAGGATGGGGGAAGGGAGACCCAGTACTTC.

J is TRBJ2-1 and V is TRBV12-3 or TRBV12-4; a weak D match, TRBD1 (5 bases). The CDR3 has 13 residues. The V end was cut by 3 bases, the J end by 8 bases, with 11 bases between. The CDR3 sequence: CASSFPRAHEQFF. CDR3 DNA sequence: TGTGCCAGCAGTTTTCCCAGGGCCCATGAGCAGTTCTTC.

The V gene is TRBV5-1, the J gene TRBJ1-1, with D maybe TRBD1 (6 bases). V was clipped by 0 bases and J by 1 base, with 10 bases between them. This CDR3 is 15 amino acids long. Germline CDR1 is SGHRS and CDR2 is YFSETQ. The CDR3, as DNA: TGCGCCAGCAGCTTGGTAGGGGGAAGGAACACTGAAGCTTTCTTT. Its translation is CASSLVGGRNTEAFF. Full variable domain (outside the CDR3, taken from reference TRBV5-1 and TRBJ1-1): KAGVTQTPRYLIKTRGQQVTLSCSPISGHRSVSWYQQTPGQGLQFLFEYFSETQRNKGNFPGRFSGRQFSNSRSEMNVSTLELGDSALYLCASSLVGGRNTEAFFGQGTRLTVV.

The rearrangement joins TRBV5-4 to TRBJ1-1; D possibly corresponds to TRBD1 (6 bases). The V gene's germline CDR1 is SGHNT and CDR2 YYREEE (reference sequence). Trimming took 1 base from V and 6 from J, leaving 13 bases between them. This CDR3 region has 14 residues. The CDR3 DNA is TGTGCCAGCAGCTTGCAGGGGCTGGGGGCTGAAGCTTTCTTT. It encodes CASSLQGLGAEAFF.

In its sample, this clone was seen once. V usage is TRBV28 and J usage is TRBJ1-2; 9 bases are a match to TRBD1. The CDR3 covers 17 residues. Germline V lookup: CDR1 MDHEN, CDR2 SYDVKM. Trimming took 4 bases from V and 4 from J; bases not matched to a gene: 13. DNA of the CDR3: TGTGCCAGCAGTTCTCCGGCGGGGACAGGGCAGGTCTATGGCTACACCTTC. This gives the protein CASSSPAGTGQVYGYTF.

CDR3 DNA sequence: TGTGCCAGCTCACCAAGCCGAAACAGTTCACCCCTCCACTTT. Residues: CASSPSRNSSPLHF. V is TRBV18 and J is TRBJ1-6; D not certain. Per the germline V gene, CDR1 is KGHSH and CDR2 is LQKENI. V gave up 2 bases and J gave up 9 bases, with 11 bases separating them. This CDR3 contains 14 residues.

This rearrangement joins TRBV9 to TRBJ2-1; D not resolved. The V gene lost 0 bases and the J gene lost 7 bases, with 14 bases spanning the gap. CDR3 length equals 15 residues. Germline values: CDR1 SGDLS, CDR2 YYNGEE. CDR3: CASSVGYSPGNEQFF. CDR3 sequence (DNA): TGTGCCAGCAGCGTAGGGTACAGTCCTGGGAATGAGCAGTTCTTC.

This clone has just one count. V and J are TRBV19 and TRBJ1-2; TRBD1 might be the D (5 bases). This CDR3 spans 15 amino acids. The V gene lost 1 base and the J gene lost 4 bases, with 13 bases spanning the gap. CDR1 is LNHDA and CDR2 is SQIVND in the germline V gene (reference sequence). CDR3 nucleotides: TGTGCCAGTAGTATAGTGTCAGGGCACGGCTATGGCTACACCTTC. Its protein is CASSIVSGHGYGYTF.

V is TRBV19 and J is TRBJ1-2, with 10 bases aligning to TRBD1. Germline loops: CDR1 LNHDA, CDR2 SQIVND (reference sequence). CDR3 length: 14 amino acids. Trimming took 7 bases from V and 6 from J; bases not matched to a gene: 8. The CDR3 DNA reads TGTGCCAGTATCCCGACAGGGGGCGCGAATGGCTACACCTTC. Its protein product is CASIPTGGANGYTF.

The CDR3 bases are TGTGCCAGCAGTTTCGCCGGGACAGGGGGTGAAAAACTGTTTTTT. It encodes CASSFAGTGGEKLFF. The V and J genes are TRBV28 and TRBJ1-4, with 11 bases that match TRBD1. V shed 3 bases and J 7 bases; nucleotides not matched to a gene: 4. This CDR3 is 15 amino acids long. The germline gives CDR1 MDHEN, CDR2 SYDVKM.

This sequence joins TRBV11-2 and TRBJ2-3; D is ambiguous. Germline CDR1 SGHAT, CDR2 FQNNGV. The CDR3 consists of 12 residues. Trimming shortened V by 3 bases and J by 4 bases, and 5 bases separated the two germline ends. Here the CDR3 reads CASSLAADTQYF. CDR3 DNA: TGTGCCAGCAGCTTGGCGGCAGATACGCAGTATTTT.